The rows below give T cell receptor beta chains drawn from one sample of a study of cytomegalovirus exposure and HLA in healthy donors. Here immunoSEQ multiplex PCR was the method, and the copy in TCRdb shows in-frame clones only, minus some. Among fewer than 200,000 clones listed, around 87% were seen once. Source material: PBMCs. These receptors were taken from a woman under 40 in good health and CMV-seronegative. Each CDR3 is given with its conserved first and last residue. A D gene is named only where the DNA matches it firmly. The size field is filled for only some rows; it gives once, few, many or a size class.

.,TRBV12-5,TRBJ1-2,.,CASDGPTEGLYGYTF,TGTGCTAGTGACGGTCCGACAGAGGGACTTTATGGCTACACCTTC
.,TRBV7-6,TRBJ1-5,.,CASSLATENQPQHF,TGTGCCAGCAGCTTAGCGACGGAGAATCAGCCCCAGCATTTT
.,TRBV27,TRBJ2-1,TRBD2,CASSLSASGGYNEQFF,TGTGCCAGCAGTTTATCGGCTAGCGGGGGATACAATGAGCAGTTCTTC
.,TRBV5-4,TRBJ1-2,TRBD1,CASSLRQGAYGYTF,TGTGCCAGCAGCTTAAGACAGGGGGCATATGGCTACACCTTC
.,TRBV27,TRBJ2-3,.,CASSLGQTSTDTQYF,TGTGCCAGCAGTTTAGGACAGACTAGCACAGATACGCAGTATTTT
.,TRBV29-1,TRBJ2-1,.,CSVVRLVNEQFF,TGCAGCGTTGTGAGGTTAGTCAATGAGCAGTTCTTC
.,TRBV5-1,TRBJ2-1,.,CASSFSGVYSSTIYDEQFF,TGCGCCAGCAGCTTCTCAGGGGTCTATTCGTCTACCATCTACGATGAGCAGTTCTTC
once,TRBV9,TRBJ2-3,TRBD2,CASSTGGIAGGLIDTQYF,TGTGCCAGCAGTACCGGAGGAATAGCGGGGGGGCTTATAGATACGCAGTATTTT
few,TRBV27,TRBJ1-2,.,CASRSRYGYTF,TGTGCCAGCAGATCCCGCTATGGCTACACCTTC
.,TRBV5-6,TRBJ2-5,TRBD1,CASSLGQNQETQYF,TGTGCCAGCAGCCTGGGACAGAACCAAGAGACCCAGTACTTC
.,TRBV5-1,TRBJ2-6,.,CASRSLYRGSSGANVLTF,TGCGCCAGCCGATCCCTGTATAGGGGCAGCTCTGGGGCCAACGTCCTGACTTTC
.,TRBV6-1,TRBJ1-4,.,CASCLGGDNEKLFF,TGTGCCAGCTGTCTGGGGGGGGATAATGAAAAACTGTTTTTT
.,TRBV7-5,TRBJ1-4,.,CARSLRQGTPSTNEKLFF,TGTGCCAGAAGCTTGAGGCAGGGGACCCCGTCTACTAATGAAAAACTGTTTTTT
.,TRBV6-5,TRBJ2-3,.,CASSYSQATDTQYF,TGTGCCAGCAGTTACAGCCAGGCCACAGATACGCAGTATTTT
few,TRBV9,TRBJ2-7,.,CASSVATGYEQYF,TGTGCCAGCAGCGTAGCTACGGGGTACGAGCAGTACTTC
.,TRBV2,TRBJ1-2,TRBD1,CASQGLTGWGNYGYTF,TGTGCCAGCCAAGGATTGACAGGGTGGGGTAACTATGGCTACACCTTC
once,TRBV10-3,TRBJ2-2,TRBD2,CAISEGLAGGTGELFF,TGTGCCATCAGTGAGGGACTAGCGGGGGGGACCGGGGAGCTGTTTTTT
.,TRBV6-1,TRBJ2-7,.,CASSDSGHRYEQYF,TGTGCCAGCAGTGACTCAGGGCATCGCTACGAGCAGTACTTC
.,TRBV7-9,TRBJ2-3,.,CASSPPVAEDTQYF,TGTGCCAGCAGCCCCCCAGTGGCTGAAGATACGCAGTATTTT
.,TRBV5-1,TRBJ1-3,.,CASSSAGWNTIYF,TGCGCCAGCAGTTCCGCAGGGTGGAACACCATATATTTT
.,TRBV30,TRBJ1-3,.,CAVRVPGNTIYF,TGTGCCGTCCGCGTTCCTGGAAACACCATATATTTT